This T cell receptor beta chain was captured in a study of blood T cell repertoires in COVID-19. Background on the study: In each case, the material was cDNA or gDNA derived from T cells, B-cell-depleted T cells, or PBMCs.

Germline V gives CDR1 SEHNR, CDR2 FQNEAQ (reference sequence). The CDR3 has 15 residues. J lost 7 bases, V lost 1 base, and 6 bases had no gene match. This clone was detected many times. In the original workflow: Reference gene primer amplification gave estimated nucleated cell counts. Sequencing was performed with immunoSEQ multiplex PCR; in TCRdb, only in-frame clones are kept and a portion is missing. The D gene and trimming were derived from the DNA, and the V and J assignments and clone size from that table. The sample consists of about 230,000 clones, approximately 90% of them appearing once. The sequenced sample was peripheral blood. This chain joins TRBV7-9 and TRBJ2-1; 8 positions agree with TRBD1. This clonotype originated in a man in his fifties with COVID-19, enrolled during active disease. The CDR3: CASSLVTGAGNEQFF. The CDR3 DNA is TGTGCCAGCAGCTTAGTGACAGGGGCTGGGAATGAGCAGTTCTTC.